This entry lists 24 T cell receptor beta chains sequenced from one sample in a study of T cells expressing NK-cell markers. With the 5' RACE reads reprocessed, TCRdb shows one record per CDR3 protein and no DNA. This specimen shows roughly 170,000 distinct CDR3 sequences; the ten leading clones hold roughly 18%. Sequencing was performed on blood T cells: a sorted CD56 or NKG2C T cell subset, CD4+ or CD8+ T cells, or bulk PBMC T cells (not recorded which). These receptors were obtained from a woman aged 18-70 years in good health.

This chain joins TRBV29-1 and TRBJ2-1; TCRdb calls TRBD2, which cannot be checked without DNA. The CDR3 is 14 amino acids. Germline V gene sequence: CDR1 SQVTM, CDR2 ANQGSEA. CDR3 residues: CSATGTSVYNEQFF.

The chain recombines TRBV20-1 with TRBJ1-5; TCRdb proposes TRBD1, but this gene call is untestable without DNA. Germline V gene sequence: CDR1 DFQATT, CDR2 SNEGSKA (reference sequence). This CDR3 is built from 16 residues. CDR3 protein: CSAGGRTAVVGQPQHF.

The rearrangement uses TRBV20-1 and TRBJ1-1; TCRdb selects TRBD1, and the lack of DNA leaves this call unchecked. The CDR3 loop spans 13 amino acids. The V gene's germline CDR1 is DFQATT and CDR2 SNEGSKA (reference sequence). This chain's CDR3 is CSASGHLNTEAFF.

The chain combines TRBV12-3 or TRBV12-4 with TRBJ1-1. This CDR3 has 13 residues. The CDR3 is CASRRRGSTEAFF.

This rearrangement joins TRBV20-1 to TRBJ2-1; the TRBD1 assignment by TCRdb is unverifiable without DNA. Per germline, CDR1 DFQATT and CDR2 SNEGSKA (reference sequence). This CDR3 is 14 amino acids long. The CDR3 here is CSARDLTGGFEQFF.

This sequence joins TRBV11-2 and TRBJ2-4; without DNA, the TCRdb call of TRBD1 cannot be checked. CDR1 is SGHAT and CDR2 is FQNNGV in the germline V gene. This CDR3 contains 19 residues. The CDR3: CASSPVPGQGARAKNIQYF.

The chain employs TRBV2 and TRBJ1-5; TCRdb outputs TRBD1, but without DNA this stays unchecked. CDR3 size: 14 residues. Germline V gene lookup returns CDR1 SNHLY and CDR2 FYNNEI. This CDR3 reads CASSERTRNQPQHF.

The chain combines TRBV5-1 with TRBJ2-1; TCRdb outputs TRBD2, but without DNA this stays unchecked. The CDR3 is made up of 16 amino acids. CDR1 SGHRS and CDR2 YFSETQ come from the germline V gene. The chain's CDR3 is CASSLASGGPFNEQFF.

This chain joins TRBV3-1 and TRBJ2-1; the D call of TRBD1 rests on TCRdb alone, since no DNA is present to check it. The CDR3 totals 17 residues. Germline CDR1 LGHDT, CDR2 YNNKEL (reference sequence). This CDR3 is CASSQGAPRSTYNEQFF.

The rearrangement joins TRBV5-1 to TRBJ1-6. The CDR3 totals 14 residues. Germline V gene data show CDR1 as SGHRS and CDR2 as YFSETQ. The CDR3 spells CASSLGNIGSPLHF.

The CDR3 sequence: CASSPQKGTLVTEAFF. This chain joins TRBV4-1 and TRBJ1-1. This CDR3 comprises 16 residues. CDR1 and CDR2 from the germline V gene are MGHRA and YSYEKL.

This chain joins TRBV5-1 and TRBJ2-7. This CDR3 has 16 residues. Germline CDR1 and CDR2: SGHRS and YFSETQ. CDR3 residues: CASSQARTGALSEQYF.

J is TRBJ2-2 and V is TRBV5-1; TCRdb's D call, TRBD1, is unchecked because there is no DNA. The CDR3 is 15 amino acids. The germline CDR1 and CDR2 sequences are SGHRS and YFSETQ. The chain's CDR3 is CASSLQGGGTGELFF.

The chain links TRBV12-3 or TRBV12-4 to TRBJ1-3; TCRdb reports TRBD1, a call that lacks DNA to check it against. There are 15 residues in the CDR3. The CDR3 here is CASSTTGGPGNTIYF.

The gene calls are TRBV20-1 and TRBJ2-1; there is no DNA to check the TCRdb D call of TRBD1. CDR1 is DFQATT and CDR2 is SNEGSKA in the germline V gene (reference sequence). The CDR3 is 12 residues long. CDR3 region: CSASPGDNEQFF.

The chain employs TRBV5-1 and TRBJ1-5; TCRdb's D call of TRBD1 is untestable without DNA. Germline loops: CDR1 SGHRS, CDR2 YFSETQ. The length of the CDR3 is 14 residues. The CDR3 loop reads CASSLGGGNQPQHF.

V is TRBV20-1 and J is TRBJ1-2; there is no DNA to check the TCRdb D call of TRBD1. The length of the CDR3 is 13 residues. Germline-derived CDR1 and CDR2 are DFQATT and SNEGSKA (reference sequence). This CDR3 is CSASGTGTGGYTF.

This rearrangement joins TRBV7-9 to TRBJ1-2. This CDR3 is built from 14 residues. Germline loops: CDR1 SEHNR, CDR2 FQNEAQ (reference sequence). CDR3 protein: CASSTTGPNYGYTF.

The chain joins TRBV29-1 to TRBJ2-3; the D gene TCRdb calls, TRBD2, cannot be checked with no DNA. Germline V CDR1 and CDR2: SQVTM, ANQGSEA. The CDR3 extends over 14 amino acids. CDR3 in amino acids: CSAQGLGFTDTQYF.

The J gene is TRBJ2-1, the V gene TRBV24-1. Germline-derived CDR1 and CDR2 are KGHDR and SFDVKD. The CDR3 loop spans 12 amino acids. The CDR3 here is CATSDRLGEQFF.

This chain links TRBV28 with TRBJ2-7; TCRdb returns TRBD1, unconfirmable since there is no DNA. Looked up from germline, CDR1 is MDHEN and CDR2 is SYDVKM. The CDR3 contains 15 residues. CDR3 sequence reads: CASSGGSSQTYEQYF.

This chain uses TRBV5-6 with TRBJ1-6; checking the TCRdb D call of TRBD1 is not possible without DNA. Germline values: CDR1 SGHDT, CDR2 YYEEEE. The CDR3 is 14 residues long. Here the CDR3 reads CASSVDRVSSPLHF. The full variable domain, in which reference TRBV5-6 and TRBJ1-6 provide the parts outside the CDR3, is DAGVTQSPTHLIKTRGQQVTLRCSPKSGHDTVSWYQQALGQGPQFIFQYYEEEERQRGNFPDRFSGHQFPNYSSELNVNALLLGDSALYLCASSVDRVSSPLHFGNGTRLTVT.

The chain couples TRBV29-1 to TRBJ1-4; no DNA is available, so the TRBD1 call from TCRdb remains unchecked. The germline gives CDR1 SQVTM, CDR2 ANQGSEA. This CDR3 has 14 residues. Here the CDR3 reads CSVTGVTTNEKLFF.

The V call is TRBV29-1, the J call TRBJ2-5; TCRdb designates TRBD1, a call that cannot be tested without DNA. The germline gives CDR1 SQVTM, CDR2 ANQGSEA. The CDR3 is 13 amino acids. The CDR3 protein is CSAGTPGGETQYF.